This note documents a single T cell receptor (beta chain) sequence. The sample originates from a study of T cells in Graves' hyperthyroidism and ophthalmopathy. Germline CDR1 is SGHTA and CDR2 is FQGTGA. Trimming shortened V by 1 base and J by 3 bases, and 15 bases separated the two germline ends. This CDR3 spans 17 amino acids. TCR beta CDR3 region amplification was performed from RNA transcripts. During a first-round RT-PCR of the TCR CDR3, the HTBI primer set was used. TCRdb re-called the multiplex PCR reads through MiXCR, storing one row per CDR3 protein. This sample has 500,000 to 750,000 distinct CDR3 sequences, with about 14% found just once.

The sample taken for sequencing was blood. This TCR came from a woman aged 18-30 years with Graves' ophthalmopathy. The chain couples TRBV7-3 to TRBJ2-2, with D perhaps TRBD1 or TRBD2 (5 bases each). CDR3 region: CASSLNWGEGDTGELFF. CDR3 nucleotides: TGTGCCAGCAGCTTAAATTGGGGAGAAGGGGACACCGGGGAGCTGTTTTTT.